The source of this TCR beta chain is a study of T-cell reconstitution after alpha-beta-depleted transplantation in children. This clonotype was found many times. CDR3 length: 13 residues. With V trimmed by 0 bases and J by 7 bases, 1 base remained unmatched. Germline loops: CDR1 DFQATT, CDR2 SNEGSKA (reference sequence). Unique molecular identifiers featured in how the TCRbeta library was prepared. TCRdb re-analysed the PCR reads in MiXCR, keeping a single row per CDR3 protein. The data hold approximately 640,000 distinct CDR3 sequences, with approximately 15% observed a single time. Here the sequenced sample was PBMCs from the stem cell graft donor, taken from the stem cell graft. This TCR was recovered from a human donor who donated a stem cell graft to a child with acute myeloid leukemia. The chain is built from TRBV20-1 and TRBJ2-1; the match to TRBD2 covers 9 bases. The CDR3 sequence: CSARERGGNEQFF. The DNA of the CDR3 is TGCAGTGCTAGAGAGCGGGGGGGGAATGAGCAGTTCTTC.